This paragraph reports one T cell receptor (beta chain). The data derive from a study of blood T cell repertoires in COVID-19. The repertoire was sequenced with immunoSEQ multiplex PCR; TCRdb's copy has only in-frame clones and lacks some. This table has some 130,000 clones, 80% to 85% appearing once. V dropped 5 bases and J dropped 5; count of bases not matched to a gene: 3. The CDR3 loop spans 13 amino acids. Germline CDR1 and CDR2: MNHEY and SMNVEV (reference sequence). This receptor was identified in a man aged 55-75 years with acute or convalescent COVID-19. The chain carries TRBV27 and TRBJ2-1; 7 bases fit TRBD1. The sequenced sample was peripheral blood. The CDR3, as DNA: TGTGCCAGCAGTGGGACAGAAAACAATGAGCAGTTCTTC. It encodes CASSGTENNEQFF.